This TCR beta chain was captured by sequencing in a study of T cell responses to AZD1222 COVID-19 vaccine. V shed 5 bases and J 10 bases; nucleotides not matched to a gene: 14. This CDR3 is 15 amino acids long. Per germline, CDR1 MDHEN and CDR2 SYDVKM. As regards this clone: Its antigen is still unknown.

Assay used: immunoSEQ multiplex PCR; TCRdb lists only in-frame clones, some missing. The table lists roughly 150,000 clones, around 86% of them singletons. Study results and caveats: Only a handful of AZD1222 recipients, several in all, had baseline seropositivity.

The sequence was collected from an adult who received the AZD1222 COVID-19 vaccine. V and J are TRBV28 and TRBJ1-1, with 9 bases that match TRBD1. The sequencing used peripheral blood, collected 28 days after the second AZD1222 dose. This chain's CDR3 is CASSVPGQGGLRAFF. The CDR3 DNA reads TGTGCCAGCAGTGTACCGGGACAGGGAGGCCTACGAGCTTTCTTT.